This TCR beta chain was captured in a study of blood T cell repertoires in COVID-19. CDR3 size: 19 residues. Data came from immunoSEQ multiplex PCR; TCRdb stores just in-frame clones and leaves some out. Counted here are 85,000 to 120,000 clones, roughly 87% occurring once; the ten biggest clones make up 2% to 2.5%. This receptor was identified in a man aged 50-59 years with active COVID-19. This chain joins TRBV21-1 and TRBJ1-3. TRBV21-1 is termed a pseudogene. Sequencing was done on a sample of peripheral blood. This CDR3 reads CARLDRDSKMGPSGNTIYF. The CDR3 DNA reads TGTGCCAGGTTAGATCGGGACTCTAAAATGGGGCCTTCTGGAAACACCATATATTTT.